This entry lists 24 T cell receptor beta chains sequenced from one sample in a study of shared clonotypes between healthy human individuals. The repertoire was sequenced with immunoSEQ multiplex PCR; TCRdb's copy has only in-frame clones and lacks some. The table includes about 2 million clones, about 95% detected once. Material: naive CD4+ T cells sorted from blood. Noted subset: CD45RA+ positively selected. These TCRs come from a man younger than 35 in good health.

Details on this clone: Other DNA sequences in the sample encode the same CDR3. This chain links TRBV28 with TRBJ1-6; D gene uncertain. Between the trimmed V and J ends, which lost 3 bases and 5 bases, there was a span of 8 bases. Per germline, CDR1 MDHEN and CDR2 SYDVKM. This CDR3 contains 14 residues. Here the CDR3 DNA reads TGTGCCAGCAGTTTTGGGCAGAATAATTCACCCCTCCACTTT. Translating it yields CASSFGQNNSPLHF. The full variable domain, its missing parts supplied by reference TRBV28 and TRBJ1-6, is DVKVTQSSRYLVKRTGEKVFLECVQDMDHENMFWYRQDPGLGLRLIYFSYDVKMKEKGDIPEGYSVSREKKERFSLILESASTNQTSMYLCASSFGQNNSPLHFGNGTRLTVT.

V usage is TRBV11-2 and J usage is TRBJ1-6; tentative D call: TRBD1 (5 bases). The length of the CDR3 is 15 residues. V was shortened by 8 bases and J by 9 bases, with 20 bases between the two germline ends. Germline CDR1 reads SGHAT; CDR2 reads FQNNGV. The CDR3 reads CASAKGWQGASPLHF. In nucleotides, the CDR3 is TGTGCCAGCGCAAAGGGATGGCAGGGAGCTTCACCCCTCCACTTT. Complete variable domain (other parts from reference TRBV11-2 and TRBJ1-6): EAGVAQSPRYKIIEKRQSVAFWCNPISGHATLYWYQQILGQGPKLLIQFQNNGVVDDSQLPKDRFSAERLKGVDSTLKIQPAKLEDSAVYLCASAKGWQGASPLHFGNGTRLTVT.

Details on this clone: The same CDR3 arises from other DNA sequences in this sample as well. The chain has TRBV29-1 and TRBJ2-7, with 9 bases lining up with TRBD1. CDR3 length equals 13 residues. V gave up 1 base and J gave up 2 bases; unmatched junction bases: 0. The germline V gene encodes CDR1 SQVTM and CDR2 ANQGSEA. This chain's CDR3 is CSVEGTGAYEQYF. In nucleotides, the CDR3 is TGCAGCGTTGAAGGGACAGGGGCCTACGAGCAGTACTTC.

The chain uses TRBV20-1 and TRBJ2-7, with D perhaps matching TRBD1 (5 bases). CDR3 length: 10 residues. Germline CDR1 DFQATT, CDR2 SNEGSKA (reference sequence). As DNA, the CDR3 is TGCAGCCCTCGACAGTACGAGCAGTACTTC. It specifies CSPRQYEQYF.

This clone was observed a single time. The chain couples TRBV5-4 to TRBJ1-1, with D tentatively TRBD1 (6 bases). V was cut by 4 bases and J by 6 bases, with 16 bases left in between. This CDR3 comprises 14 residues. Germline V gives CDR1 SGHNT, CDR2 YYREEE (reference sequence). The CDR3 sequence: CASSPQGNFAEAFF. The CDR3 nucleotides read TGTGCCAGCAGCCCACAGGGAAACTTTGCTGAAGCTTTCTTT. Full variable domain (missing parts from reference TRBV5-4 and TRBJ1-1): ETGVTQSPTHLIKTRGQQVTLRCSSQSGHNTVSWYQQALGQGPQFIFQYYREEENGRGNFPPRFSGLQFPNYSSELNVNALELDDSALYLCASSPQGNFAEAFFGQGTRLTVV.

V gene TRBV5-1 combines with J gene TRBJ2-3; weak D call: TRBD1 (5 bases). Germline assignment: CDR1 SGHRS and CDR2 YFSETQ. Trimming left V 7 bases short and J 4 bases short, with 19 bases between. This CDR3 spans 15 amino acids. CDR3 amino acids: CASSKGVGSPDTQYF. DNA of the CDR3: TGCGCCAGCTCTAAAGGGGTGGGCTCTCCAGATACGCAGTATTTT.

The chain is built from TRBV12-5 and TRBJ2-4; 8 bases match TRBD1. This CDR3 region has 17 residues. Trimming cost V 2 bases and J 3 bases; bases outside gene matches: 9. Germline V lookup: CDR1 LGHNT, CDR2 FRNRAP. The CDR3 loop reads CASGLWPPTGGKNIQYF. CDR3 DNA: TGTGCTAGTGGTTTGTGGCCCCCCACAGGGGGCAAAAACATTCAGTACTTC.

V usage is TRBV6-1 and J usage is TRBJ2-2; possibly TRBD1 for D (7 bases). The CDR3 loop spans 15 amino acids. Germline V CDR1 and CDR2: MNHNS, SASEGT. Trimming stripped 8 bases from V and 0 bases from J, with 13 bases between. CDR3 sequence (DNA): TGTGCCAGCGGGCGGGACAGATCGAACACCGGGGAGCTGTTTTTT. This codes for CASGRDRSNTGELFF.

The chain employs TRBV2 and TRBJ1-5; no clear D gene. Germline values: CDR1 SNHLY, CDR2 FYNNEI. Trimming stripped 6 bases from V and 0 bases from J, with 6 bases between. There are 13 residues in the CDR3. This CDR3 is CASSPNSNQPQHF. Here the CDR3 DNA reads TGTGCCAGCAGCCCGAATAGCAATCAGCCCCAGCATTTT.

This chain links TRBV19 with TRBJ2-3, with D possibly TRBD2 on 6 matching bases. The CDR3 covers 14 residues. Germline lookup yields CDR1 LNHDA and CDR2 SQIVND (reference sequence). The V and J ends lost 7 bases and 8 bases respectively, with 19 bases between them. CDR3 DNA: TGTGCCAGTAATATGGTGGGGACTGTGGCTACGCAGTATTTT. Encoded protein: CASNMVGTVATQYF.

This chain connects TRBV4-1 to TRBJ1-6; maybe TRBD1 (5 bases). With 4 bases removed from V and 8 bases from J, the gap between germline ends came to 9 bases. This CDR3 is built from 13 residues. CDR1 is MGHRA and CDR2 is YSYEKL in the germline V gene. CDR3 region: CASSPRDDSPLHF. The CDR3 DNA sequence: TGCGCCAGCAGCCCACGGGACGATTCACCCCTCCACTTT.

V usage is TRBV2 and J usage is TRBJ2-5, with D perhaps matching TRBD1 or TRBD2 (6 bases each). Germline V CDR1 and CDR2: SNHLY, FYNNEI. The CDR3 has 14 residues. Trimming took off 4 bases at V and 5 bases at J, with 14 bases between the two ends. The CDR3 protein is CASSVRGPGETQYF. The DNA of the CDR3 is TGTGCCAGCAGTGTTCGGGGGCCGGGGGAGACCCAGTACTTC.

This clone was seen many times. The CDR3 DNA reads as TGTGCCAGCAGCCCTAAGATGGGAAAACTGTTTTTT. Amino acids: CASSPKMGKLFF. This chain links TRBV7-9 with TRBJ1-4; D unresolved. The CDR3 runs 12 residues. V lost 5 bases to trimming and J lost 10 bases, with 11 bases between them. Germline V gene sequence: CDR1 SEHNR, CDR2 FQNEAQ (reference sequence).

V is TRBV6-1 and J is TRBJ1-2; D is possibly TRBD1 (6 bases). Germline loops: CDR1 MNHNS, CDR2 SASEGT. The CDR3 has 12 residues. Trimming took 6 bases from V and 10 from J, leaving 15 bases between them. Written as DNA, the CDR3 is TGTGCCAGCAGCTCAAAGGGGGGTGCCTACACCTTC. This sequence encodes CASSSKGGAYTF.

The CDR3, as DNA: TGCGCCAGCAGACTCCGAGCTAGCACAGATACGCAGTATTTT. This gives the protein CASRLRASTDTQYF. The rearrangement uses TRBV5-1 and TRBJ2-3; D not certain. Per germline, CDR1 SGHRS and CDR2 YFSETQ. V was trimmed by 5 bases and J by 0 bases, leaving 10 bases between them. This CDR3 spans 14 amino acids.

This chain links TRBV27 with TRBJ2-2, with D unresolved. Germline lookup yields CDR1 MNHEY and CDR2 SMNVEV (reference sequence). The germline V and J ends were trimmed by 6 bases and 7 bases, with 21 bases remaining between them. CDR3 size: 16 residues. CDR3: CASRLEAIDVIGELFF. CDR3 bases: TGTGCCAGCAGGCTTGAGGCGATTGATGTAATCGGGGAGCTGTTTTTT.

V usage is TRBV19 and J usage is TRBJ1-1; D remains ambiguous. The CDR3 is made up of 13 amino acids. Between the trimmed V and J ends, which lost 4 bases and 1 base, there was a span of 7 bases. The V gene's germline CDR1 is LNHDA and CDR2 SQIVND (reference sequence). In DNA form, the CDR3 reads TGTGCCAGTAGTACGGTGGAGAACACTGAAGCTTTCTTT. It yields the protein CASSTVENTEAFF.

Of note for this clone: The sample contains more than one DNA sequence encoding this CDR3. The chain joins TRBV5-1 to TRBJ2-7, with D hard to call. V was trimmed by 7 bases and J by 4 bases, leaving 12 bases between them. The CDR3 covers 12 residues. Germline lookup yields CDR1 SGHRS and CDR2 YFSETQ. The CDR3 coding sequence is TGCGCCAGCTCCCGTACCCGTTACGAGCAGTACTTC. Its translation: CASSRTRYEQYF.

The V gene is TRBV10-3, the J gene TRBJ2-7; TRBD1 matches at 10 bases. Unmatched junction bases numbered 4, after V lost 8 bases and J lost 0 bases. The CDR3 is 14 amino acids. Per the germline V gene, CDR1 is ENHRY and CDR2 is SYGVKD. The CDR3 sequence: CAIGGQGSSYEQYF. DNA of the CDR3: TGTGCCATCGGGGGACAGGGGAGCTCCTACGAGCAGTACTTC.

For this clone: Compared with germline, one end of the junction differs, possibly owing to a read error. The rearrangement uses TRBV14 and TRBJ2-1; no clear D. The CDR3 has 13 amino acids. Germline V lookup: CDR1 SGHDN, CDR2 FVKESK. CDR3 coding DNA: TGTACCAGCAGCCCAAGGCTGGTCAATGAGCAGTTCTTC. It encodes CTSSPRLVNEQFF. Full variable domain (remainder filled in from reference TRBV14 and TRBJ2-1): EAGVTQFPSHSVIEKGQTVTLRCDPISGHDNLYWYRRVMGKEIKFLLHFVKESKQDESGMPNNRFLAERTGGTYSTLKVQPAELEDSGVYFCTSSPRLVNEQFFGPGTRLTVL.

This sequence joins TRBV5-6 and TRBJ1-1; D unclear. Germline loops: CDR1 SGHDT, CDR2 YYEEEE. V was trimmed by 4 bases and J by 0 bases, leaving 7 bases between them. The length of the CDR3 is 13 residues. CDR3 region: CASSAEVNTEAFF. CDR3 bases: TGTGCCAGCAGCGCTGAGGTGAACACTGAAGCTTTCTTT.

This clone was detected only once. The chain recombines TRBV6-5 with TRBJ2-5, with D possibly being TRBD1 or TRBD2 (5 bases each). The V gene's germline CDR1 is MNHEY and CDR2 SVGAGI. The CDR3 spans 12 residues. Trimming shortened V by 6 bases and J by 4 bases, and 9 bases separated the two germline ends. The CDR3 reads CASRTGTETQYF. The CDR3 DNA reads TGTGCCAGCAGGACCGGGACAGAGACCCAGTACTTC.

The chain recombines TRBV4-3 with TRBJ2-5, with 7 bases lining up with TRBD1. Unmatched junction bases numbered 10, after V lost 1 base and J lost 5 bases. The CDR3 consists of 16 residues. Germline assignment: CDR1 LGHNA and CDR2 YSLEER. The CDR3 DNA reads as TGCGCCAGCAGCCAAGGTTGGACAGGCGGCCCGGAGACCCAGTACTTC. Protein: CASSQGWTGGPETQYF.

V is TRBV18 and J is TRBJ1-4; tentative D call: TRBD1 (5 bases). Per the germline V gene, CDR1 is KGHSH and CDR2 is LQKENI. The CDR3 contains 16 residues. Between the trimmed V and J ends, which lost 2 bases and 4 bases, there was a span of 14 bases. CDR3 loop: CASSPGAGTVNEKLFF. The CDR3 DNA sequence: TGTGCCAGCTCACCAGGGGCCGGGACGGTTAATGAAAAACTGTTTTTT.